One and the same sample provided the 29 T cell receptor beta chains below, sequenced in a study of blood T cell repertoires in COVID-19. TCRdb's copy holds only in-frame clones and misses some; the assay was immunoSEQ multiplex PCR. The table shows roughly 250,000 clones, with around nine tenths occurring only once. Sequenced sample: peripheral blood. The origin of the receptors is a middle-aged woman who had recovered from COVID-19.

V is TRBV5-6 and J is TRBJ2-1; D perhaps matches TRBD1 (6 bases). The CDR3 runs to 15 residues. Germline CDR1 SGHDT, CDR2 YYEEEE. Trimming left V 3 bases short and J 7 bases short, with 17 bases between. CDR3 DNA sequence: TGTGCCAGCAGCTGGTTTATTTACAGGGCTAATGAGCAGTTCTTC. Translated: CASSWFIYRANEQFF.

This chain links TRBV6-5 with TRBJ1-5; a weak D match, TRBD1 (6 bases). The CDR3 contains 14 residues. V was trimmed by 6 bases and J by 6 bases, leaving 15 bases between them. Germline V gives CDR1 MNHEY, CDR2 SVGAGI. DNA of the CDR3: TGTGCCAGCAGACCACAGGGCCGCGCTCAGCCCCAGCATTTT. This translates into CASRPQGRAQPQHF.

The V gene is TRBV5-4, the J gene TRBJ2-7; possible D gene TRBD1, 6 bases. Trimming shortened V by 4 bases and J by 6 bases, and 17 bases separated the two germline ends. The CDR3 has 14 amino acids. Germline CDR1 SGHNT, CDR2 YYREEE (reference sequence). CDR3 in amino acids: CASSASRQVGEQYF. In DNA, the CDR3 is TGTGCCAGCAGCGCAAGTCGACAGGTTGGCGAGCAGTACTTC.

The J gene is TRBJ2-7, the V gene TRBV2; D gene unclear. The germline gives CDR1 SNHLY, CDR2 FYNNEI. This CDR3 region has 11 residues. Trimming pared 2 bases from V and 4 bases from J, leaving 3 bases between. The CDR3 region is CASSELYEQYF. CDR3 nucleotides: TGTGCCAGCAGTGAACTGTACGAGCAGTACTTC. Full variable domain (missing parts from reference TRBV2 and TRBJ2-7): EPEVTQTPSHQVTQMGQEVILRCVPISNHLYFYWYRQILGQKVEFLVSFYNNEISEKSEIFDDQFSVERPDGSNFTLKIRSTKLEDSAMYFCASSELYEQYFGPGTRLTVT.

This clone was found once. The chain carries TRBV27 and TRBJ2-5, with a weak D call TRBD2 (6 bases). V gave up 1 base and J gave up 6 bases, with 21 bases separating them. CDR1 MNHEY and CDR2 SMNVEV come from the germline V gene (reference sequence). The CDR3 totals 17 residues. The CDR3 DNA follows: TGTGCCAGCAGTTTATACGGGAGTGGGAGTAATGGGAAGACCCAGTACTTC. Translated: CASSLYGSGSNGKTQYF.

The rearrangement uses TRBV11-2 and TRBJ2-7, with D perhaps TRBD1 (6 bases). The V and J ends lost 0 bases and 3 bases respectively, with 12 bases between them. The CDR3 covers 15 residues. CDR1 and CDR2 from the germline V gene are SGHAT and FQNNGV. The CDR3 region has the DNA TGTGCCAGCAGCTTAGAAACAGGGCCAGACTACGAGCAGTACTTC. It translates to CASSLETGPDYEQYF.

This clone has just one count. The rearrangement links TRBV15 to TRBJ1-6, with 7 bases that match TRBD1. Germline V gene sequence: CDR1 LNHNV, CDR2 YYDKDF (reference sequence). J gave up 14 bases and V 2 bases, and 12 bases lay outside the gene matches. There are 15 residues in the CDR3. Here the CDR3 DNA reads TGTGCCACCAGCAGAACCTACCCTACAGGGGACGCCCTCCACTTT. Residues: CATSRTYPTGDALHF. The complete variable domain, with remaining parts taken from reference TRBV15 and TRBJ1-6, reads DAMVIQNPRYQVTQFGKPVTLSCSQTLNHNVMYWYQQKSSQAPKLLFHYYDKDFNNEADTPDNFQSRRPNTSFCFLDIRSPGLGDTAMYLCATSRTYPTGDALHFGNGTRLTVT.

The chain has TRBV9 and TRBJ1-2, with D possibly being TRBD1 (5 bases). CDR1 and CDR2 from the germline V gene are SGDLS and YYNGEE. Trimming removed 0 bases at V and 4 bases at J, with 7 bases between. CDR3 length: 13 amino acids. The CDR3 loop reads CASSVEDIYGYTF. The CDR3 bases are TGTGCCAGCAGCGTAGAGGACATCTATGGCTACACCTTC.

This clone was seen more than once but under ten times. The CDR3 DNA follows: TGTGCCAGCAGCTTAGTTGGACAGGGCGGCACTGAAGCTTTCTTT. This gives the protein CASSLVGQGGTEAFF. The chain combines TRBV11-3 with TRBJ1-1, with 8 bases lining up with TRBD1. V was clipped by 1 base and J by 4 bases; unmatched bases: 5. CDR1 is SGHNT, CDR2 YENEEA, per germline. The CDR3 runs 15 residues.

This clone has just one count. The J gene is TRBJ1-4, the V gene TRBV18; weak D call: TRBD1 (5 bases). V lost 4 bases to trimming and J lost 4 bases, with 13 bases between them. The CDR3 runs 15 residues. Germline V lookup: CDR1 KGHSH, CDR2 LQKENI. The CDR3: CASSLDSSNNEKLFF. The CDR3 DNA reads as TGTGCCAGCTCACTTGACAGTTCCAATAATGAAAAACTGTTTTTT.

V and J are TRBV11-2 and TRBJ2-5; TRBD2 matches 8 bases. The CDR3 spans 14 residues. CDR1 and CDR2 from the germline V gene are SGHAT and FQNNGV. With V trimmed by 10 bases and J by 2 bases, 9 bases remained unmatched. Written as DNA, the CDR3 is TGTGCCACCCGAGCGGGAGTGGGGCAAGAGACCCAGTACTTC. Translated, it gives CATRAGVGQETQYF.

CDR3 amino acids: CATSTEISSDTQYF. In DNA form, the CDR3 reads TGTGCCACCAGTACAGAAATTTCCTCAGATACGCAGTATTTT. The V call is TRBV24-1, the J call TRBJ2-3; D gene ambiguous. The germline gives CDR1 KGHDR, CDR2 SFDVKD. The V and J ends lost 6 bases and 4 bases respectively, with 13 bases between them. The CDR3 covers 14 residues.

V is TRBV19 and J is TRBJ2-7, with TRBD1 identical over 7 bases. The CDR3 is 15 residues long. The junction had 11 bases not matched to a gene; V was cut back by 5 bases and J by 4 bases. Germline lookup yields CDR1 LNHDA and CDR2 SQIVND (reference sequence). DNA of the CDR3: TGTGCCAGTAGTTCCCAGACAGGGATCATATACGAGCAGTACTTC. It codes for CASSSQTGIIYEQYF. The full variable domain, in which reference TRBV19 and TRBJ2-7 provide the parts outside the CDR3, is DGGITQSPKYLFRKEGQNVTLSCEQNLNHDAMYWYRQDPGQGLRLIYYSQIVNDFQKGDIAEGYSVSREKKESFPLTVTSAQKNPTAFYLCASSSQTGIIYEQYFGPGTRLTVT.

The chain combines TRBV30 with TRBJ2-4; D may be TRBD2 (7 bases). The CDR3 consists of 15 residues. V shed 3 bases and J shed 0 bases, with 12 bases lying between them. From germline, CDR1 is GTSNPN and CDR2 SVGIG (reference sequence). The CDR3 nucleotides read TGTGCCTGGAGAGGGGGGGCACTAGCCAAAAACATTCAGTACTTC. It encodes CAWRGGALAKNIQYF.

J is TRBJ2-7 and V is TRBV7-2; TRBD2 might be the D (5 bases). The V end lost 2 bases, the J end lost 2 bases, and 10 bases lay between the germline ends. CDR3 length: 14 amino acids. The germline V gene has CDR1 SGHTA and CDR2 FQGNSA. The CDR3 loop is CASSLSVGTYEQYF. The CDR3 coding sequence is TGTGCCAGCAGCTTATCGGTCGGGACCTACGAGCAGTACTTC.

About this clone itself: Additional DNA sequences in this sample encode the identical CDR3. The chain joins TRBV11-3 to TRBJ2-3, with a tentative D call TRBD2 (5 bases). The CDR3 loop spans 14 amino acids. Trimming removed 0 bases at V and 3 bases at J, with 7 bases between. CDR1 is SGHNT, CDR2 YENEEA, per germline. CDR3: CASSLDRGTDTQYF. The CDR3 DNA sequence: TGTGCCAGCAGCTTAGATCGAGGGACAGATACGCAGTATTTT.

The chain has TRBV30 and TRBJ1-1, with D possibly TRBD1 on 6 matching bases. Germline CDR1 GTSNPN, CDR2 SVGIG (reference sequence). CDR3 size: 10 residues. The V end lost 2 bases, the J end lost 8 bases, and 6 bases lay between the germline ends. In nucleotides, the CDR3 is TGTGCCTGGAGTAGGGGGGAAGCTTTCTTT. This gives the protein CAWSRGEAFF.

J is TRBJ2-7 and V is TRBV11-3, with 10 bases fitting TRBD2. The V gene end was trimmed by 4 bases and the J gene end by 0 bases; junction bases not matched to a gene: 0. CDR3 length: 14 residues. Germline CDR1 reads SGHNT; CDR2 reads YENEEA. The CDR3 loop is CASSWTSGSYEQYF. CDR3 nucleotides: TGTGCCAGCAGCTGGACTAGCGGCTCCTACGAGCAGTACTTC.

The rearrangement uses TRBV10-2 and TRBJ2-7; perhaps TRBD1 as D (5 bases). Germline values: CDR1 WSHSY, CDR2 SAAADI. V was trimmed by 8 bases and J by 7 bases, leaving 15 bases between them. The CDR3 spans 12 residues. The CDR3 nucleotides read TGCGCCAGCTCAGACAGCCCCTGGGAGCAGTACTTC. Amino acids: CASSDSPWEQYF.

The chain joins TRBV5-1 to TRBJ2-5; 9 bases map to TRBD1. The CDR3 has 16 amino acids. CDR1 SGHRS and CDR2 YFSETQ come from the germline V gene. Trimming cost V 4 bases and J 0 bases; bases outside gene matches: 7. The CDR3 protein is CASSATGGPNQETQYF. The CDR3 DNA reads as TGCGCCAGCAGCGCTACAGGGGGCCCAAACCAAGAGACCCAGTACTTC. The full variable domain, with the rest looked up from reference TRBV5-1 and TRBJ2-5, is KAGVTQTPRYLIKTRGQQVTLSCSPISGHRSVSWYQQTPGQGLQFLFEYFSETQRNKGNFPGRFSGRQFSNSRSEMNVSTLELGDSALYLCASSATGGPNQETQYFGPGTRLLVL.

This sequence joins TRBV19 and TRBJ2-2; possibly TRBD1 for D (6 bases). The CDR3 totals 15 residues. The V end lost 7 bases, the J end lost 0 bases, and 12 bases lay between the germline ends. Germline V gives CDR1 LNHDA, CDR2 SQIVND (reference sequence). The chain's CDR3 is CASKQGGSNTGELFF. CDR3 DNA sequence: TGTGCCAGTAAACAGGGTGGATCGAACACCGGGGAGCTGTTTTTT.

This chain joins TRBV2 and TRBJ2-7; no clear D gene. This CDR3 comprises 15 residues. The V and J ends lost 2 bases and 2 bases respectively, with 13 bases between them. Germline-derived CDR1 and CDR2 are SNHLY and FYNNEI. CDR3 nucleotides: TGTGCCAGCAGTGAACGAAGAGCGTCTCCCTACGAGCAGTACTTC. It translates to CASSERRASPYEQYF.

The rearrangement uses TRBV20-1 and TRBJ1-5, with 11 bases identical to TRBD1. The CDR3 length is 16 residues. Germline V gene sequence: CDR1 DFQATT, CDR2 SNEGSKA (reference sequence). J gave up 0 bases and V 3 bases, and 4 bases lay outside the gene matches. The DNA for the CDR3 is TGCAGTGCTAGTGGACAGGGGGCTTATAGCAATCAGCCCCAGCATTTT. This gives the protein CSASGQGAYSNQPQHF.

For this clone: Distinct nucleotide sequences in the sample also encode this CDR3. The rearrangement joins TRBV27 to TRBJ2-1; no definite D call. The germline V gene has CDR1 MNHEY and CDR2 SMNVEV (reference sequence). The length of the CDR3 is 14 residues. V lost 3 bases, J lost 1 base, and 7 bases lay in between. The CDR3 DNA is TGTGCCAGCAGTTTCCGAGGTTCCTACAATGAGCAGTTCTTC. Translation: CASSFRGSYNEQFF.

The chain is built from TRBV6-5 and TRBJ2-3, with D uncertain. The V and J ends lost 3 bases and 0 bases respectively, with 7 bases between them. Germline-derived CDR1 and CDR2 are MNHEY and SVGAGI. The length of the CDR3 is 14 residues. CDR3 region: CASSYGGSTDTQYF. The CDR3 nucleotides read TGTGCCAGCAGTTATGGCGGAAGCACAGATACGCAGTATTTT.

The chain links TRBV19 to TRBJ1-5, with D possibly being TRBD1 (6 bases). The CDR3 sequence is 14 residues long. V lost 8 bases and J 1 base, leaving 12 bases between the germline ends. Germline V gives CDR1 LNHDA, CDR2 SQIVND (reference sequence). CDR3: CASLRGGSNQPQHF. The CDR3 DNA follows: TGTGCCAGTTTACGGGGGGGCAGCAATCAGCCCCAGCATTTT.

The gene calls are TRBV19 and TRBJ1-2; 10 bases match TRBD1. This CDR3 contains 15 residues. J was trimmed by 3 bases and V by 6 bases; bases with no gene match: 7. From germline, CDR1 is LNHDA and CDR2 SQIVND (reference sequence). The CDR3 loop is CASSLKTGGDYGYTF. CDR3 DNA: TGTGCCAGTAGCCTTAAGACAGGGGGCGACTATGGCTACACCTTC.

The rearrangement joins TRBV4-3 to TRBJ2-1, with D hard to call. The V gene's germline CDR1 is LGHNA and CDR2 YSLEER. The CDR3 extends over 11 amino acids. Trimming shortened V by 3 bases and J by 10 bases, and 7 bases separated the two germline ends. CDR3 in amino acids: CASSHRSEQFF. The CDR3 DNA is TGCGCCAGCAGCCATCGGTCGGAGCAGTTCTTC.

This clone was seen only once. The V and J genes are TRBV5-1 and TRBJ1-2, with TRBD1 matching 8 bases. With 0 bases clipped from V and 3 bases from J, the junction kept 4 bases outside the gene matches. In germline, CDR1 is SGHRS, CDR2 YFSETQ. This CDR3 spans 15 amino acids. The CDR3 nucleotides are TGCGCCAGCAGCTTGGGGACAGGGTTGGACTATGGCTACACCTTC. Amino acids: CASSLGTGLDYGYTF. The whole variable domain, remainder taken from reference TRBV5-1 and TRBJ1-2, is KAGVTQTPRYLIKTRGQQVTLSCSPISGHRSVSWYQQTPGQGLQFLFEYFSETQRNKGNFPGRFSGRQFSNSRSEMNVSTLELGDSALYLCASSLGTGLDYGYTFGSGTRLTVV.